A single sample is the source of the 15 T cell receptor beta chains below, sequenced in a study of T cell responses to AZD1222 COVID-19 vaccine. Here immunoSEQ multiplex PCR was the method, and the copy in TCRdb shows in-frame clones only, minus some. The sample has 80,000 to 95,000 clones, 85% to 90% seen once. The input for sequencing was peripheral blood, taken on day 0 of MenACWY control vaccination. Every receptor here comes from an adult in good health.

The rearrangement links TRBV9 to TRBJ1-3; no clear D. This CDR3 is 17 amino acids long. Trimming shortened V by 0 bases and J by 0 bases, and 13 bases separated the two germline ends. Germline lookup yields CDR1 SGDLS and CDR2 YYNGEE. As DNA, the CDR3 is TGTGCCAGCAGCGTAGCCCCACGGAGCTACTCTGGAAACACCATATATTTT. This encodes CASSVAPRSYSGNTIYF.

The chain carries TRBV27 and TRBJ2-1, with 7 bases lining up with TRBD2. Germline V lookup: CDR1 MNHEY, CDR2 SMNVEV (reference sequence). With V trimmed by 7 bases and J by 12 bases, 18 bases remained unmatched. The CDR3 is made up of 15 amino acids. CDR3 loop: CASTPGGGSRIRQFF. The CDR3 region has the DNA TGTGCCAGCACCCCGGGGGGTGGCTCGCGCATTAGGCAGTTCTTC.

CDR3 bases: TGTGCCAGCAGCCCGAATGGGGCAACTAATGAAAAACTGTTTTTT. It translates to CASSPNGATNEKLFF. V is TRBV28 and J is TRBJ1-4, with D unclear. The V end lost 6 bases, the J end lost 0 bases, and 11 bases lay between the germline ends. The CDR3 runs 15 residues. The germline V gene has CDR1 MDHEN and CDR2 SYDVKM.

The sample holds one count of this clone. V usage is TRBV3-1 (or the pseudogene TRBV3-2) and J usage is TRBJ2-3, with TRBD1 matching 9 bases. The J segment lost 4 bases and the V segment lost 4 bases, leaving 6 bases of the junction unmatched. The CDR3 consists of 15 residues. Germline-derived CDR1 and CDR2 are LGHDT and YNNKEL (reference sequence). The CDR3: CASSPQTGGADTQYF. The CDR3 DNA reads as TGTGCCAGCAGCCCACAGACAGGGGGGGCAGATACGCAGTATTTT.

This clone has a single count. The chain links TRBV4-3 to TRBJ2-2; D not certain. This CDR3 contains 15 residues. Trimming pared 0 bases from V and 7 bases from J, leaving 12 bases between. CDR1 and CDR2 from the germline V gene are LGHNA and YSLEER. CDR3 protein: CASSQEGLGYGELFF. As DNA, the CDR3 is TGCGCCAGCAGCCAAGAAGGGTTGGGGTACGGGGAGCTGTTTTTT.

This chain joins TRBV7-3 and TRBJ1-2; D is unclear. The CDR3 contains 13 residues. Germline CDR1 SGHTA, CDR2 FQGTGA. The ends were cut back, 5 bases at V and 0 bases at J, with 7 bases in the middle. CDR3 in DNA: TGTGCCAGCAGCCCCACGGCTAACTATGGCTACACCTTC. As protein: CASSPTANYGYTF.

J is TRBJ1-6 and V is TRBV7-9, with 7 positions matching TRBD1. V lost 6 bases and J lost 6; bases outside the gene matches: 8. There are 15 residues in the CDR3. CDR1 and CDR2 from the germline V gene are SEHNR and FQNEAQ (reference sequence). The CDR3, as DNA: TGTGCCAGCAGTTCACAGGGGTTTGGTAATTCACCCCTCCACTTT. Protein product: CASSSQGFGNSPLHF. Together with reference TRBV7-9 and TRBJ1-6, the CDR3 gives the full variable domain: DTGVSQNPRHKITKRGQNVTFRCDPISEHNRLYWYRQTLGQGPEFLTYFQNEAQLEKSRLLSDRFSAERPKGSFSTLEIQRTEQGDSAMYLCASSSQGFGNSPLHFGNGTRLTVT.

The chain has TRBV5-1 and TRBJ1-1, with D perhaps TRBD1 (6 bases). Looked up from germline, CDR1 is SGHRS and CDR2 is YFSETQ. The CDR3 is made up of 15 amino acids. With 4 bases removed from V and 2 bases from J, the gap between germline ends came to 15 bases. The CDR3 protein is CASSPGRGPNTEAFF. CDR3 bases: TGCGCCAGCAGCCCCGGGCGGGGGCCTAACACTGAAGCTTTCTTT. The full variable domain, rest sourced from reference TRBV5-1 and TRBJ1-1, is KAGVTQTPRYLIKTRGQQVTLSCSPISGHRSVSWYQQTPGQGLQFLFEYFSETQRNKGNFPGRFSGRQFSNSRSEMNVSTLELGDSALYLCASSPGRGPNTEAFFGQGTRLTVV.

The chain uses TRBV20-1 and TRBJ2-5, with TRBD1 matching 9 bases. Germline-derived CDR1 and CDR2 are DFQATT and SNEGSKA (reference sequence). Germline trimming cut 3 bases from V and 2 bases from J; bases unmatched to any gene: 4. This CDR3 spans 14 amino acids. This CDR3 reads CSASWTGAQETQYF. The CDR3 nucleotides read TGCAGTGCTAGTTGGACAGGGGCTCAAGAGACCCAGTACTTC.

CDR3: CASSPHSRVAGDEQYF. DNA of the CDR3: TGCGCCAGCAGCCCGCACTCCAGGGTTGCCGGAGACGAGCAGTACTTC. This rearrangement joins TRBV4-3 to TRBJ2-7; tentatively, D is TRBD1 (5 bases). The V gene lost 4 bases and the J gene lost 5 bases, with 21 bases spanning the gap. Germline values: CDR1 LGHNA, CDR2 YSLEER. The CDR3 length is 16 residues.

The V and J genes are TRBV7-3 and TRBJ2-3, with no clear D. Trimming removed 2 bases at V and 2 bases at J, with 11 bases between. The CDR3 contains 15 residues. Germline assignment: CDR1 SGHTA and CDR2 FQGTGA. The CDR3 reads CASSLSAVNTDTQYF. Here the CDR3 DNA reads TGTGCCAGCAGCTTATCGGCAGTGAACACAGATACGCAGTATTTT.

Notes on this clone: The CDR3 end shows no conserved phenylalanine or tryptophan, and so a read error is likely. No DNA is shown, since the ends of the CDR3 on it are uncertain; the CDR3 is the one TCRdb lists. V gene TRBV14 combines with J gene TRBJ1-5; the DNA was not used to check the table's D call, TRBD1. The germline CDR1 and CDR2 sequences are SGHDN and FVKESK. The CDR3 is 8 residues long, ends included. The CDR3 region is CASSKQGY.

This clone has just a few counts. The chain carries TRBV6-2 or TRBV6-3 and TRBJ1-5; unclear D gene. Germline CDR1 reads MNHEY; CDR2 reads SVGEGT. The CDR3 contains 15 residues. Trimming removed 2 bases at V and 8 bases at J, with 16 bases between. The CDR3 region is CASSYQRRGREPQHF. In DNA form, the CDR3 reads TGTGCCAGCAGTTACCAAAGAAGAGGGCGTGAGCCCCAGCATTTT.

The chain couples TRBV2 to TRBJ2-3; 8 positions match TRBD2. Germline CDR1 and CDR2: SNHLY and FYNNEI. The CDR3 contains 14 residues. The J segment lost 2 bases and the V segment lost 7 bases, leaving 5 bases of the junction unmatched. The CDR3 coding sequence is TGTGCCAGCAAATTAGCGGGGTCCACAGATACGCAGTATTTT. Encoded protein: CASKLAGSTDTQYF.

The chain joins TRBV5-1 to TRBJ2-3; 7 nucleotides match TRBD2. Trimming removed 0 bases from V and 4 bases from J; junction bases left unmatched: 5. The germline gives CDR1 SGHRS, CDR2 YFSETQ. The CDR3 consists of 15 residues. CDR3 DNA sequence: TGCGCCAGCAGCTTGGGACTAGCCTTGGCAGATACGCAGTATTTT. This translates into CASSLGLALADTQYF. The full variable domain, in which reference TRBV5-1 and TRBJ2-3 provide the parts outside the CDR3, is KAGVTQTPRYLIKTRGQQVTLSCSPISGHRSVSWYQQTPGQGLQFLFEYFSETQRNKGNFPGRFSGRQFSNSRSEMNVSTLELGDSALYLCASSLGLALADTQYFGPGTRLTVL.